The T cell receptor beta chain described here comes from a study of beta chain features in type 1 diabetes. Study-wide points: For TCRB rearrangement, an influence of HLA type remained unresolved here. Short templates might get an advantage during PCR, and this would be equal in patients and controls.

In regard to this clone: Antigen: not known.

CDR3 length: 17 amino acids. V lost 4 bases and J 4 bases, leaving 22 bases between the germline ends. CDR1 is LGHNA, CDR2 YSLEER, per germline. Expressed TCRB transcripts got sequenced, as all isolated RNA was reverse transcribed. Some clones are missing from TCRdb's copy, which holds only in-frame ones; the method was immunoSEQ multiplex PCR. The sample consists of under 950,000 clones, roughly a sixth of them appearing once. A single heparinised draw of around 0.11 L on average was taken per donor. Markers CD45RO/CCR7/CD25/CD127/CD95/CD27 served to sort CD4+ naive, central memory, regulatory and stem cell-like memory cells.

Specimen: naive CD4+ T cells from blood. The source of this sequence is a woman aged 18-29 years in good health. This chain links TRBV4-3 with TRBJ1-2; D unresolved. Here the CDR3 DNA reads TGCGCCAGCAGCCTGATAGCCGGCAGTGGAGACCCCTATGGCTACACCTTC. It is translated as CASSLIAGSGDPYGYTF.